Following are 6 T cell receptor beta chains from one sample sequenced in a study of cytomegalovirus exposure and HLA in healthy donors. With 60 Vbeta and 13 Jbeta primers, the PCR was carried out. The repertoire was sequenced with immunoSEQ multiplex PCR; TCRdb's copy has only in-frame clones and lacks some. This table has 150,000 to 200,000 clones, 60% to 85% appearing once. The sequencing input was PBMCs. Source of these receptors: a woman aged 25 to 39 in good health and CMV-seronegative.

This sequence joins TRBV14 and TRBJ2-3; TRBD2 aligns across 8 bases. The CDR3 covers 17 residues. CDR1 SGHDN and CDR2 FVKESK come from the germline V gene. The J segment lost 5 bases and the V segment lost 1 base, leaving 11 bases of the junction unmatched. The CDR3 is CASSQVRLAGGGDTQYF. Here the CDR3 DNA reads TGTGCCAGCAGCCAAGTACGGCTAGCGGGCGGGGGAGATACGCAGTATTTT.

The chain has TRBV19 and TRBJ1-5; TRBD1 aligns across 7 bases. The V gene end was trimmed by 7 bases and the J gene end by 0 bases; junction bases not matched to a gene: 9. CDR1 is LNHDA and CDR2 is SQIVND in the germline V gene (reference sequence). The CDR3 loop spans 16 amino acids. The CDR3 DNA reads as TGTGCCAGTACCCAGCGACAGGGAAATAGCAATCAGCCCCAGCATTTT. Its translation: CASTQRQGNSNQPQHF.

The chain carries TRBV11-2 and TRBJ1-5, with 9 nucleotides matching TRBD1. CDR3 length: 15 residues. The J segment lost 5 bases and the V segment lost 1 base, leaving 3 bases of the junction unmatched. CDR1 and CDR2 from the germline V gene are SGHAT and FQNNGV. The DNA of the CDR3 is TGTGCCAGCAGCTTAGGGGACAGGGCGGATCAGCCCCAGCATTTT. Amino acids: CASSLGDRADQPQHF. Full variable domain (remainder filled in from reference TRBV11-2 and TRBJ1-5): EAGVAQSPRYKIIEKRQSVAFWCNPISGHATLYWYQQILGQGPKLLIQFQNNGVVDDSQLPKDRFSAERLKGVDSTLKIQPAKLEDSAVYLCASSLGDRADQPQHFGDGTRLSIL.

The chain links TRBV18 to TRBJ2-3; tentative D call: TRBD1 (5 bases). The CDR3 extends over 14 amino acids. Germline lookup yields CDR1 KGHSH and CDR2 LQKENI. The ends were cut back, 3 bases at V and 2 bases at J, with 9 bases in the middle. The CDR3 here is CASSPDKFTDTQYF. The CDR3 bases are TGTGCCAGCTCACCGGACAAATTCACAGATACGCAGTATTTT.

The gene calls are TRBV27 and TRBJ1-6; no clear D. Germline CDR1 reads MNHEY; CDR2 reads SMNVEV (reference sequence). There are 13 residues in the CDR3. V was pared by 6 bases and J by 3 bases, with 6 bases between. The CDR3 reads CASSRDYNSPLHF. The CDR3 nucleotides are TGTGCCAGCAGCCGGGACTATAATTCACCCCTCCACTTT.

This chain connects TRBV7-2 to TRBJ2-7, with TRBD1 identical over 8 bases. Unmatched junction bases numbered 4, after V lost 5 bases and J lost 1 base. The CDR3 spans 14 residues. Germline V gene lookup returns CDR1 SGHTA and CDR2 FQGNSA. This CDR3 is CASSPDRVSYEQYF. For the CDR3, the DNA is TGTGCCAGCAGCCCGGACAGGGTATCCTACGAGCAGTACTTC. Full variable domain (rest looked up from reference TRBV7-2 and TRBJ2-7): GAGVSQSPSNKVTEKGKDVELRCDPISGHTALYWYRQSLGQGLEFLIYFQGNSAPDKSGLPSDRFSAERTGGSVSTLTIQRTQQEDSAVYLCASSPDRVSYEQYFGPGTRLTVT.